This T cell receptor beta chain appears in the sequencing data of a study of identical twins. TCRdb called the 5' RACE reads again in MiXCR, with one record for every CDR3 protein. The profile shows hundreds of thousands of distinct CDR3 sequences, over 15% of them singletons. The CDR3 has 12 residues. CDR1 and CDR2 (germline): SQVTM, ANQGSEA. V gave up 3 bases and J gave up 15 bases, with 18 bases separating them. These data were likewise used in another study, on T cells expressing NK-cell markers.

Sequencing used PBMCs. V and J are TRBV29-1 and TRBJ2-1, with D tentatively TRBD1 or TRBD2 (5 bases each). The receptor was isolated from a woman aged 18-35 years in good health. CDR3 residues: CSVDVGFPGPFF. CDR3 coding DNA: TGCAGCGTTGATGTGGGATTCCCGGGGCCGTTCTTC.